Only a few counts were recorded for the clone carrying this T cell receptor (beta chain). Assembly of TCR beta libraries relied on iRepertoire HTBI primers together with Arm-PCR of CDR3 regions. Each CDR3 protein gets one entry after TCRdb re-called the multiplex PCR reads with MiXCR. The profile shows under 800,000 distinct CDR3 sequences, about 16% of them singletons. Sample time point: newly diagnosed GD, antithyroid drugs for less than 3 months. PBMCs provided the RNA from which the TCR library was made. This entry belongs to a study of regulatory T cells in long-lasting Graves disease. The CDR3 is 20 residues long. CDR1 is SGHAT and CDR2 is FQNNGV in the germline V gene. Losses at the gene ends were 2 bases for V and 6 bases for J; bases not matched to a gene: 20. This same sample was also taken into another study, of T cells in Graves' hyperthyroidism and ophthalmopathy.

This specimen was peripheral blood mononuclear cells (PBMCs), taken at new diagnosis, from a patient treated with antithyroid drugs. V gene TRBV11-2 combines with J gene TRBJ1-3; 9 nucleotides agree with TRBD1. This receptor was obtained from a woman in her twenties or thirties with Graves disease. For the CDR3, the DNA is TGTGCCAGCAGCTTAACCGGGGGTCTACAGGGGGCGACTACCTTAAACACCATATATTTT. This encodes CASSLTGGLQGATTLNTIYF.